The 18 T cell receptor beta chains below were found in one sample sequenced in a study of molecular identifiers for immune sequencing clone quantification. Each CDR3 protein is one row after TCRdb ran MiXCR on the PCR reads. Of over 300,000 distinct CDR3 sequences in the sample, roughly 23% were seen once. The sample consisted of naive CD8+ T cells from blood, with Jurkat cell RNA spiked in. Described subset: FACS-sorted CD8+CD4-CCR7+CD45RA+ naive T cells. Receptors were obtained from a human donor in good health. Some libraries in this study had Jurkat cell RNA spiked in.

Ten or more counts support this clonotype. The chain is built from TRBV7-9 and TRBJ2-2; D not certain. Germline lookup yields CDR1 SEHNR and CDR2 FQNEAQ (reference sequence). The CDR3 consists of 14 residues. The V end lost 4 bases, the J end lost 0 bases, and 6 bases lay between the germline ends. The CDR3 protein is CASSSVTNTGELFF. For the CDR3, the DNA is TGTGCCAGCAGCTCTGTAACGAACACCGGGGAGCTGTTTTTT.

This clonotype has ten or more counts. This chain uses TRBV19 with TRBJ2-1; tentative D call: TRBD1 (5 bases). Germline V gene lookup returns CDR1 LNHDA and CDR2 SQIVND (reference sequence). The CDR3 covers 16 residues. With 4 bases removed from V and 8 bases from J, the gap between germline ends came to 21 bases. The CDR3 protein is CASSTSTPTRGYEQFF. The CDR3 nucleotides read TGTGCCAGTAGTACCTCCACACCGACAAGGGGTTATGAGCAGTTCTTC.

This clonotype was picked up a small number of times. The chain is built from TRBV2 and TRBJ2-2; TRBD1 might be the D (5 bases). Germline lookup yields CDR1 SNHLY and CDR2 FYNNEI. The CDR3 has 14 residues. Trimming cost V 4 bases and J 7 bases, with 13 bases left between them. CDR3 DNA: TGTGCCAGCAGTGCCAGGGTTGGGGACGGGGAGCTGTTTTTT. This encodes CASSARVGDGELFF.

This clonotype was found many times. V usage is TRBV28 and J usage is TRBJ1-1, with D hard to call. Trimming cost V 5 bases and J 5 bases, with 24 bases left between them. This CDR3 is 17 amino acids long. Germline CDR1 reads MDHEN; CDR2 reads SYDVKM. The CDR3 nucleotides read TGTGCCAGCAGTCCAAGGGCAGATTGGACCTTGGGGACTGAAGCTTTCTTT. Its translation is CASSPRADWTLGTEAFF.

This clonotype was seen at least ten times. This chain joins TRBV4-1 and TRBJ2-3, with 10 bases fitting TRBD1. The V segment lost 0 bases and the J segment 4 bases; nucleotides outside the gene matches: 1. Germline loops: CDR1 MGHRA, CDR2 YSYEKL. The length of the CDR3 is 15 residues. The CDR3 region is CASSQEGTGADTQYF. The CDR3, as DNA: TGCGCCAGCAGCCAAGAGGGGACAGGGGCAGATACGCAGTATTTT.

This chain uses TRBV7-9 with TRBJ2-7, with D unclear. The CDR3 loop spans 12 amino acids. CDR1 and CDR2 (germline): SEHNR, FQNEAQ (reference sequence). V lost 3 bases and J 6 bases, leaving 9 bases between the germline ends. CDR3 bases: TGTGCCAGCAGCTTGGGGTACCGCGAGCAGTACTTC. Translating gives CASSLGYREQYF.

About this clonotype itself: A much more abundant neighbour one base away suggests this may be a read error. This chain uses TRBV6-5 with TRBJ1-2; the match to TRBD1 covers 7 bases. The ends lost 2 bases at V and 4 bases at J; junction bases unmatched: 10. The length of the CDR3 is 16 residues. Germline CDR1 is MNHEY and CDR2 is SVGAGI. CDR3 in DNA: TGTGCCAGCAGTTACCCCGGACAGGCTAGTAGCTATGGCTACACCTTC. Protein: CASSYPGQASSYGYTF.

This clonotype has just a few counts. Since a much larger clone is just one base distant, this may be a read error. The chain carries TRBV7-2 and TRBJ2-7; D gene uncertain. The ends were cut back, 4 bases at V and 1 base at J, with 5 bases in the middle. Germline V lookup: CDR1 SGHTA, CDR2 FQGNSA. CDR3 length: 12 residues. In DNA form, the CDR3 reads TGTGCCAGCAGCTCTGAATCCTACGAGCAGTACTTC. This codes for CASSSESYEQYF.

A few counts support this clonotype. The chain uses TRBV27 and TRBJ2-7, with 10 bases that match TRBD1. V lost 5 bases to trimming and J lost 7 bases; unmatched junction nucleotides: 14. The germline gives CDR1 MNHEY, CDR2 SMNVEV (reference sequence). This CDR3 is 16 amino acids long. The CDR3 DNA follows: TGTGCCAGCAGTCCTCCCGGGACAGGGGACCCGCGGGAGCAGTACTTC. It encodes CASSPPGTGDPREQYF.

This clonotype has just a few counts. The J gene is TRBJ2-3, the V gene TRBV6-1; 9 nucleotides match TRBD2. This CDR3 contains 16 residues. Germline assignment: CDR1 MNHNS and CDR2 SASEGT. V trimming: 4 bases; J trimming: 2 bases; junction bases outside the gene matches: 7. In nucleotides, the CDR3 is TGTGCCAGCAGTGGATTTAGCGGGGGACACACAGATACGCAGTATTTT. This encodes CASSGFSGGHTDTQYF.

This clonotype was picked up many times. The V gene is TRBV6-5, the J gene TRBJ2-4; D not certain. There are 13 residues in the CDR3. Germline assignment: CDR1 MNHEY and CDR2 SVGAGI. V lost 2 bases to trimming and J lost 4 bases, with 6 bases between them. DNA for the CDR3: TGTGCCAGCAGTTACGGGGAAAAAAACATTCAGTACTTC. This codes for CASSYGEKNIQYF.

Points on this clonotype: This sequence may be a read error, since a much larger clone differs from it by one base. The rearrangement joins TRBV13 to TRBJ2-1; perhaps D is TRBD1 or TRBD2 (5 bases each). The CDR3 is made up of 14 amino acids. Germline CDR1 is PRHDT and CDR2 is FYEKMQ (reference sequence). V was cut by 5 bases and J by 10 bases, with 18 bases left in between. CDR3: CASSRVGVSYEQFF. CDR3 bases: TGTGCCAGCAGCCGGGTGGGGGTGTCCTACGAGCAGTTCTTC.

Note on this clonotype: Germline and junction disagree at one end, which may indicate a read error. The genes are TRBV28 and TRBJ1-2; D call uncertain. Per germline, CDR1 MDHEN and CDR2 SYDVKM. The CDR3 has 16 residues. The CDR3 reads CTSSSSPRTGINPYTF. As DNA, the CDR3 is TGTACCAGCAGTTCCTCTCCACGGACGGGTATAAATCCATACACCTTC.

The CDR3 sequence is CASRGGPPYEQYF. The CDR3 region has the DNA TGTGCCAGCCGCGGGGGTCCGCCCTACGAGCAGTACTTC. This chain links TRBV27 with TRBJ2-7; TRBD2 agrees at 7 bases. V lost 8 bases and J lost 2; bases outside the gene matches: 6. The V gene's germline CDR1 is MNHEY and CDR2 SMNVEV (reference sequence). The CDR3 is 13 amino acids.

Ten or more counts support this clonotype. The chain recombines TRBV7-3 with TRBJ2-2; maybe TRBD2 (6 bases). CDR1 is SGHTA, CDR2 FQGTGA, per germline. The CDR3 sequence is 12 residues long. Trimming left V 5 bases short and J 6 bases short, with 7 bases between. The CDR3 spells CASSPGAGELFF. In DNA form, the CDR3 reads TGTGCCAGCAGCCCGGGGGCCGGGGAGCTGTTTTTT.

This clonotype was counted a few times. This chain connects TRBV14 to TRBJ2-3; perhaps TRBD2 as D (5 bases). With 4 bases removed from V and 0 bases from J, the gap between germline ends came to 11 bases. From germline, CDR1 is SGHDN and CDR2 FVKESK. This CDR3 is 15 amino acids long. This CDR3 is CASSPLGSSTDTQYF. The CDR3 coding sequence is TGTGCCAGCAGCCCCCTGGGGAGTAGCACAGATACGCAGTATTTT.

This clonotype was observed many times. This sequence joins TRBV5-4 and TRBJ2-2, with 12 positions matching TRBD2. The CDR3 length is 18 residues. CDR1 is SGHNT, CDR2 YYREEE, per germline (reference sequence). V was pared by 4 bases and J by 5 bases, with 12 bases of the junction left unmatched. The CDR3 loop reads CASSASLAGGLETGELFF. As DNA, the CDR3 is TGTGCCAGCAGCGCTTCTCTAGCGGGAGGGCTCGAGACCGGGGAGCTGTTTTTT. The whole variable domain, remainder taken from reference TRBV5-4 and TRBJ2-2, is ETGVTQSPTHLIKTRGQQVTLRCSSQSGHNTVSWYQQALGQGPQFIFQYYREEENGRGNFPPRFSGLQFPNYSSELNVNALELDDSALYLCASSASLAGGLETGELFFGEGSRLTVL.

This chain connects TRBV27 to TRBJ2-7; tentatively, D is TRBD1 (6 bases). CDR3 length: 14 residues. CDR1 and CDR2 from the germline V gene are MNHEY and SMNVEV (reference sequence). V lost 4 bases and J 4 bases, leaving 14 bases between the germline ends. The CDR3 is CASSYRDTPYEQYF. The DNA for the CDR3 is TGTGCCAGCAGTTACCGGGACACCCCGTACGAGCAGTACTTC.